This entry lists 32 T cell receptor beta chains sequenced from one sample in a study of post-analysis software for immune sequencing data. General study findings and limits: Patients showed TRBV5-6, TRBV5-1 and TRBV20-1 among 4 or 5 TRBV segments more frequent than in controls.

TCR beta libraries were prepared from cDNA with unique molecular identifiers. MiXCR, applied by TCRdb to the PCR reads, yields one record per CDR3 protein. The data hold about 770,000 distinct CDR3 sequences, with around 45% observed a single time. These receptors' antigens are unknown. The specimen sequenced was blood. Receptors originate from a girl aged 5 to 17 with multiple sclerosis.

The chain recombines TRBV2 with TRBJ2-6; D unclear. The V end lost 6 bases, the J end lost 0 bases, and 12 bases lay between the germline ends. The CDR3 sequence is 16 residues long. Germline V gene sequence: CDR1 SNHLY, CDR2 FYNNEI. The CDR3 sequence: CASRLQTISGANVLTF. Written as DNA, the CDR3 is TGTGCCAGCAGATTACAGACCATCTCTGGGGCCAACGTCCTGACTTTC.

The DNA of the CDR3 is TGTGCCTGGAGGGACAGAGCTAACTATGGCTACACCTTC. Protein product: CAWRDRANYGYTF. The gene calls are TRBV30 and TRBJ1-2, with D perhaps matching TRBD1 (6 bases). This CDR3 contains 13 residues. Trimming removed 3 bases from V and 0 bases from J, with 8 bases in between. In germline, CDR1 is GTSNPN, CDR2 SVGIG (reference sequence).

The chain is built from TRBV19 and TRBJ2-3; D gene ambiguous. Germline V CDR1 and CDR2: LNHDA, SQIVND (reference sequence). V lost 3 bases and J 4 bases, leaving 14 bases between the germline ends. This CDR3 contains 15 residues. The CDR3 reads CASSMGKSPADTQYF. The CDR3 DNA is TGTGCCAGTAGTATGGGGAAGTCGCCCGCAGATACGCAGTATTTT.

The table lists this clonotype with a few counts. This chain connects TRBV10-3 to TRBJ1-3; no definite D call. The CDR3 covers 17 residues. The germline V gene has CDR1 ENHRY and CDR2 SYGVKD. The V end lost 3 bases, the J end lost 4 bases, and 19 bases lay between the germline ends. CDR3 region: CAISDATPGSRGNTIYF. CDR3 bases: TGTGCCATCAGTGACGCTACTCCAGGCTCGCGCGGAAACACCATATATTTT.

The J gene is TRBJ2-3, the V gene TRBV20-1; D gene unclear. CDR1 DFQATT and CDR2 SNEGSKA come from the germline V gene (reference sequence). The CDR3 is 16 amino acids. The V gene lost 3 bases and the J gene lost 0 bases, with 16 bases spanning the gap. Written as DNA, the CDR3 is TGCAGTGCTAGGGTAGGACGGGCGCGTAGCACAGATACGCAGTATTTT. As protein: CSARVGRARSTDTQYF.

V usage is TRBV29-1 and J usage is TRBJ2-3; 8 bases are a match to TRBD2. Losses at the gene ends were 6 bases for V and 5 bases for J; bases not matched to a gene: 7. The germline gives CDR1 SQVTM, CDR2 ANQGSEA. The length of the CDR3 is 13 residues. The CDR3 DNA reads as TGCAGCGTCACAGCGGGAGCGGGAGATACGCAGTATTTT. Translated, it gives CSVTAGAGDTQYF.

A word on this clonotype: One junction end does not reproduce the germline sequence, and a read error may be involved. The chain couples TRBV29-1 to TRBJ1-1; unclear D gene. The CDR3 runs 13 residues. CDR1 SQVTM and CDR2 ANQGSEA come from the germline V gene. The DNA for the CDR3 is TGCAGCGTTAGACGCCATGAGCGCACTGAGGCTTTCTTT. Translating it yields CSVRRHERTEAFF.

V is TRBV29-1 and J is TRBJ1-1; no clear D gene. CDR1 SQVTM and CDR2 ANQGSEA come from the germline V gene. The CDR3 is 11 amino acids. Trimming took off 5 bases at V and 1 base at J, with 5 bases between the two ends. CDR3 DNA sequence: TGCAGCGTTTTAAGGAACACTGAAGCTTTCTTT. Its protein product is CSVLRNTEAFF.

This clonotype was observed a few times. The chain is built from TRBV7-2 and TRBJ2-1, with TRBD1 as a possible D gene (5 bases). Germline lookup yields CDR1 SGHTA and CDR2 FQGNSA. The CDR3 covers 13 residues. V lost 1 base, J lost 12 bases, and 13 bases lay in between. The CDR3, as DNA: TGTGCCAGCAGCTTAGGCCCCGGGCAGGGGCAGTTCTTC. This sequence encodes CASSLGPGQGQFF.

This clonotype has a handful of counts. This sequence joins TRBV4-1 and TRBJ2-7, with 11 positions matching TRBD1. The germline CDR1 and CDR2 sequences are MGHRA and YSYEKL. This CDR3 contains 14 residues. Trimming cost V 7 bases and J 4 bases; bases outside gene matches: 6. The CDR3 DNA is TGCGCCAGCAAGCCCGGGACAGGGGGATACGAGCAGTACTTC. This gives the protein CASKPGTGGYEQYF.

This chain links TRBV6-5 with TRBJ2-3; D not resolved. In germline, CDR1 is MNHEY, CDR2 SVGAGI. V was trimmed by 5 bases and J by 2 bases, leaving 11 bases between them. The CDR3 loop spans 14 amino acids. The CDR3 sequence: CASSPTRTTDTQYF. The CDR3 nucleotides are TGTGCCAGCAGTCCTACAAGAACCACAGATACGCAGTATTTT.

The CDR3 DNA reads TGTGCCAGCAGCTTAAGCCCGGGGGCAGCTTATGGCTACACCTTC. Translating gives CASSLSPGAAYGYTF. This chain uses TRBV7-2 with TRBJ1-2; tentatively, D is TRBD1 (6 bases). This CDR3 comprises 15 residues. Germline V gene lookup returns CDR1 SGHTA and CDR2 FQGNSA. Trimming left V 2 bases short and J 5 bases short, with 15 bases between. The full variable domain, with the rest looked up from reference TRBV7-2 and TRBJ1-2, is GAGVSQSPSNKVTEKGKDVELRCDPISGHTALYWYRQSLGQGLEFLIYFQGNSAPDKSGLPSDRFSAERTGGSVSTLTIQRTQQEDSAVYLCASSLSPGAAYGYTFGSGTRLTVV.

V usage is TRBV7-2 and J usage is TRBJ2-4; 13 nucleotides agree with TRBD2. CDR1 is SGHTA and CDR2 is FQGNSA in the germline V gene. The CDR3 has 20 residues. Trimming removed 3 bases from V and 15 bases from J; junction bases left unmatched: 26. CDR3 loop: CASSFPWTSGSPRIVYERYF. CDR3 bases: TGTGCCAGCAGCTTTCCCTGGACTAGCGGGAGCCCTCGGATCGTATACGAGCGGTACTTC.

The chain recombines TRBV10-3 with TRBJ2-2; D is perhaps TRBD1 (6 bases). The length of the CDR3 is 14 residues. Germline V gene data show CDR1 as ENHRY and CDR2 as SYGVKD. V was cut by 4 bases and J by 7 bases, with 13 bases left in between. CDR3 sequence reads: CAISVAGENGELFF. The CDR3 DNA sequence: TGTGCCATCAGTGTTGCAGGGGAAAACGGGGAGCTGTTTTTT.

This clonotype was detected a few times. The chain couples TRBV7-2 to TRBJ2-6; 9 nucleotides align to TRBD1. Per the germline V gene, CDR1 is SGHTA and CDR2 is FQGNSA. V lost 4 bases and J lost 2; bases outside the gene matches: 6. This CDR3 has 17 residues. DNA of the CDR3: TGTGCCAGCAGCTCCGGGACAGGGTTCCCTGGGGCCAACGTCCTGACTTTC. Protein product: CASSSGTGFPGANVLTF.

The table lists this clonotype with a count of one. The rearrangement links TRBV29-1 to TRBJ2-5; D is tentatively TRBD1 or TRBD2 (5 bases each). Trimming took 4 bases from V and 4 from J, leaving 22 bases between them. In germline, CDR1 is SQVTM, CDR2 ANQGSEA. The CDR3 totals 16 residues. The CDR3 bases are TGCAGCGTTGGTGGCCAGGGTGGGGGAAGGTCAGAGACCCAGTACTTC. Its translation is CSVGGQGGGRSETQYF.

This clonotype was found a few times. The V call is TRBV10-3, the J call TRBJ2-1, with TRBD2 matching over 9 bases. Trimming cost V 0 bases and J 6 bases; bases outside gene matches: 12. Germline lookup yields CDR1 ENHRY and CDR2 SYGVKD. The CDR3 is 18 amino acids. CDR3 DNA: TGTGCCATCAGTGAGTCGGGGTCCGGCGGGAGGGCCGCCAATGAGCAGTTCTTC. As protein: CAISESGSGGRAANEQFF.

The chain has TRBV28 and TRBJ1-2, with D unresolved. Per the germline V gene, CDR1 is MDHEN and CDR2 is SYDVKM. The CDR3 sequence is 14 residues long. The V end was cut by 1 base, the J end by 7 bases, with 13 bases between. The CDR3 DNA is TGTGCCAGCAGTTTATCTTACGGGGTCCTTGGCTACACCTTC. It codes for CASSLSYGVLGYTF.

Concerning this clonotype itself: At one end the junction does not follow the germline gene, possibly because of a read error. V is TRBV9 and J is TRBJ2-5; 13 nucleotides agree with TRBD2. Germline-derived CDR1 and CDR2 are SGDLS and YYNGEE. This CDR3 spans 18 amino acids. The CDR3 here is CTSSADPTSGGSGDEQYF. The CDR3 region has the DNA TGTACCAGCAGCGCGGATCCGACTAGCGGGGGGTCCGGCGATGAGCAGTACTTC.

Written as DNA, the CDR3 is TGTGCCAGCCCTACCTGGGGGGACAGGGAGGATCCGTTCCGAGAAGAGACCCAGTACTTC. Its protein product is CASPTWGDREDPFREETQYF. V and J are TRBV27 and TRBJ2-5, with 9 bases identical to TRBD1. Germline assignment: CDR1 MNHEY and CDR2 SMNVEV (reference sequence). V lost 8 bases to trimming and J lost 3 bases; unmatched junction nucleotides: 25. The CDR3 is made up of 20 amino acids.

J is TRBJ2-7 and V is TRBV6-2 or TRBV6-3; 8 nucleotides align to TRBD2. The CDR3 contains 14 residues. Trimming at V came to 0 bases and at J to 5 bases, leaving 3 bases not matched to a gene. Germline V gives CDR1 MNHEY, CDR2 SVGEGT. CDR3 sequence: CASSYSTGGDEQYF. CDR3 coding DNA: TGTGCCAGCAGTTACTCGACGGGAGGGGACGAGCAGTACTTC.

On this clonotype itself: This could be a read error, since a much larger clone is one nucleotide away. The chain combines TRBV7-2 with TRBJ2-4, with 10 bases lining up with TRBD1. V trimming: 5 bases; J trimming: 8 bases; junction bases outside the gene matches: 9. The germline V gene has CDR1 SGHTA and CDR2 FQGNSA. This CDR3 is built from 15 residues. Written as DNA, the CDR3 is TGTGCCAGCAGCGGGGGGATCGGGACAGGGGACATTCAGTACTTC. This encodes CASSGGIGTGDIQYF.

The chain is built from TRBV5-1 and TRBJ2-3; 13 nucleotides agree with TRBD2. Germline lookup yields CDR1 SGHRS and CDR2 YFSETQ. The ends lost 3 bases at V and 2 bases at J; junction bases unmatched: 12. The CDR3 consists of 19 residues. CDR3 protein: CASSYLGTSGTYPTDTQYF. The DNA of the CDR3 is TGCGCCAGCAGCTACCTGGGGACTAGCGGGACATACCCCACAGATACGCAGTATTTT.

V and J are TRBV9 and TRBJ2-1; a weak D match, TRBD2 (6 bases). CDR1 SGDLS and CDR2 YYNGEE come from the germline V gene. The CDR3 has 18 residues. The V and J ends lost 0 bases and 1 base respectively, with 17 bases between them. The DNA of the CDR3 is TGTGCCAGCAGCGTAGACCCGGGGATGGAGGGGTCCTACAATGAGCAGTTCTTC. This sequence encodes CASSVDPGMEGSYNEQFF.

This chain uses TRBV29-1 with TRBJ1-2, with 8 bases matching TRBD1. CDR3 size: 11 residues. Germline V gives CDR1 SQVTM, CDR2 ANQGSEA. Trimming at V came to 5 bases and at J to 8 bases, leaving 4 bases not matched to a gene. Here the CDR3 reads CSVKDRVGYTF. The DNA of the CDR3 is TGCAGCGTTAAGGACAGGGTCGGCTACACCTTC.

A few counts support this clonotype. DNA of the CDR3: TGTGCCAGCAGCCCCCGACTAGCGGGAGCCAATGAGCAGTTCTTC. This encodes CASSPRLAGANEQFF. V is TRBV14 and J is TRBJ2-1; 12 nucleotides align to TRBD2. Germline CDR1 and CDR2: SGHDN and FVKESK. V shed 4 bases, J shed 6 bases, and the junction held 4 bases outside the gene matches. The CDR3 has 15 residues.

The rearrangement joins TRBV20-1 to TRBJ2-7, with D unclear. Germline CDR1 and CDR2: DFQATT and SNEGSKA (reference sequence). This CDR3 is 11 amino acids long. V shed 1 base and J shed 3 bases, with 4 bases lying between them. CDR3 in DNA: TGCAGTGCTAGAGCGGTCTACGAGCAGTACTTC. It codes for CSARAVYEQYF.

This clonotype was seen more than once but under ten times. The chain joins TRBV12-3 or TRBV12-4 to TRBJ2-7; D is possibly TRBD1 (6 bases). The CDR3 is 14 residues long. Between the trimmed V and J ends, which lost 6 bases and 3 bases, there was a span of 15 bases. The chain's CDR3 is CASSPPTGNYEQYF. The CDR3 DNA follows: TGTGCCAGCAGCCCACCAACAGGGAACTACGAGCAGTACTTC.

This clonotype was found once. This rearrangement joins TRBV11-3 to TRBJ2-5, with 8 bases lining up with TRBD1. The CDR3 runs to 14 residues. Germline CDR1 is SGHNT and CDR2 is YENEEA. The V segment lost 4 bases and the J segment 7 bases; nucleotides outside the gene matches: 8. The CDR3 DNA sequence: TGTGCCAGCAGCTGGACAGGGCCGAAAGGGACCCAGTACTTC. It codes for CASSWTGPKGTQYF.

This clonotype was counted a few times. This rearrangement joins TRBV12-3 or TRBV12-4 to TRBJ1-1; D is possibly TRBD1 (6 bases). Trimming removed 3 bases from V and 4 bases from J, with 12 bases in between. The CDR3 consists of 14 residues. The CDR3 reads CASSLGGAFTEAFF. CDR3 coding DNA: TGTGCCAGCAGTTTGGGGGGCGCGTTCACTGAAGCTTTCTTT.

The chain employs TRBV5-1 and TRBJ2-5, with a weak D call TRBD1 (6 bases). Germline V gene lookup returns CDR1 SGHRS and CDR2 YFSETQ. Trimming left V 4 bases short and J 11 bases short, with 18 bases between. This CDR3 region has 13 residues. The CDR3 is CASSPGQPDEQYF. CDR3 DNA: TGCGCCAGCAGCCCCGGACAGCCTGATGAGCAGTACTTC.

The chain employs TRBV12-3 or TRBV12-4 and TRBJ1-1; no definite D call. V was shortened by 5 bases and J by 1 base, with 8 bases between the two germline ends. The CDR3 spans 13 residues. CDR3 DNA: TGTGCCAGCAGTCCGAAAGGGAACACTGAAGCTTTCTTT. Translation: CASSPKGNTEAFF.